The sequence of this TCR beta chain was determined in a study of T cell changes during pregnancy in multiple sclerosis. Using immunoSEQ multiplex PCR, the repertoire was profiled, and TCRdb retains in-frame clones only, with some absent. Among approximately 17,000 clones listed, around 97% were seen once. In germline, CDR1 is SQVTM, CDR2 ANQGSEA. This CDR3 has 12 residues. Trimming cost V 7 bases and J 2 bases, with 11 bases left between them. This receptor was identified in a female donor with multiple sclerosis, enrolled in a pregnancy study. The chain has TRBV29-1 and TRBJ1-2, with a weak D call TRBD1 (6 bases). This material consisted of peripheral blood, taken in the third trimester of pregnancy. This chain's CDR3 is CSASTGNYGYTF. The CDR3 bases are TGCAGCGCCTCGACAGGAAACTATGGCTACACCTTC.